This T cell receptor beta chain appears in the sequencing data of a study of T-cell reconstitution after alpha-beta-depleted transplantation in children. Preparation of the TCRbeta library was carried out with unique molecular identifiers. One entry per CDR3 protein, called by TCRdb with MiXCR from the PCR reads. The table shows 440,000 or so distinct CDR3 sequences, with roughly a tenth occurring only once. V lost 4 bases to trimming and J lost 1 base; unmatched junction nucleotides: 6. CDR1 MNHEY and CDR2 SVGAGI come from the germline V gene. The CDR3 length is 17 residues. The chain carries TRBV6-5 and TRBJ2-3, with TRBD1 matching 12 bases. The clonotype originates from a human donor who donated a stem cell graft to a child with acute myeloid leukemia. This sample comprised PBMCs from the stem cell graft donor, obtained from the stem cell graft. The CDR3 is CASSSGQGAGGTDTQYF. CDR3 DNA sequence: TGTGCCAGCAGTTCGGGACAGGGGGCGGGGGGCACAGATACGCAGTATTTT.